This paragraph covers one T cell receptor (beta chain) sequence. Clones were read by immunoSEQ multiplex PCR, and TCRdb kept only the in-frame ones, dropping some. The top ten clones hold about 25% of a sample with approximately 120,000 clones, around four fifths of them seen once. This entry comes from a study of blood T cell repertoires in COVID-19. Turning to the study itself: PBMCs, B-cell-depleted T cells, or T cells were the source of the cDNA or gDNA that made up the material.

The length of the CDR3 is 15 residues. Trimming at V came to 9 bases and at J to 5 bases, leaving 13 bases not matched to a gene. Germline V gene sequence: CDR1 LNHDA, CDR2 SQIVND (reference sequence). The TCR comes from a human donor in a cohort sampled during active COVID-19. The rearrangement joins TRBV19 to TRBJ2-1; TRBD2 aligns across 7 bases. The sample comprised peripheral blood. The CDR3 DNA reads TGTGCCAGCCCGGGAGCAAGCGGGGCAAACAATGAGCAGTTCTTC. Protein sequence: CASPGASGANNEQFF.